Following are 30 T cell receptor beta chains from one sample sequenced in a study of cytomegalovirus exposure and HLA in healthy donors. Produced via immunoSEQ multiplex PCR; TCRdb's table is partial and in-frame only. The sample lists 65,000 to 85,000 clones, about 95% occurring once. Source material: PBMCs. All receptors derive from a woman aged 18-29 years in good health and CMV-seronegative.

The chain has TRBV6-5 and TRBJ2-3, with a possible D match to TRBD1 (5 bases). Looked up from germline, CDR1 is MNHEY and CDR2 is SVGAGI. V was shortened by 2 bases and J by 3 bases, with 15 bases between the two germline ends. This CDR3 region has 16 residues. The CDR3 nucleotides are TGTGCCAGCAGTTACAACGCCAGGGTAGGAACAGATACGCAGTATTTT. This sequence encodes CASSYNARVGTDTQYF.

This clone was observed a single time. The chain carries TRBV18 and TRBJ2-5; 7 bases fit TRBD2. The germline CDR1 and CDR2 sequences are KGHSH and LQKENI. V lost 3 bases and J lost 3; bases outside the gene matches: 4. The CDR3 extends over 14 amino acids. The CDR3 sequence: CASSPRLAEETQYF. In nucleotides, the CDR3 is TGTGCCAGCTCACCGCGGCTAGCGGAAGAGACCCAGTACTTC.

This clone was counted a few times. Here the CDR3 DNA reads TGCGCCAGCAGCCAAGGGACAGGAAGGAATCAGCCCCAGCATTTT. Translation gives CASSQGTGRNQPQHF. The chain combines TRBV4-3 with TRBJ1-5; 7 bases align to TRBD1. Per the germline V gene, CDR1 is LGHNA and CDR2 is YSLEER. The CDR3 spans 15 residues. The V gene end was trimmed by 1 base and the J gene end by 4 bases; junction bases not matched to a gene: 4.

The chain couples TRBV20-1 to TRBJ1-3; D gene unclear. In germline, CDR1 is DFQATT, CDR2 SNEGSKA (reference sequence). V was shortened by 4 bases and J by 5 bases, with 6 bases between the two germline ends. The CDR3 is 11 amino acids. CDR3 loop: CSAKLRNTIYF. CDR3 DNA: TGCAGTGCTAAACTAAGAAACACCATATATTTT.

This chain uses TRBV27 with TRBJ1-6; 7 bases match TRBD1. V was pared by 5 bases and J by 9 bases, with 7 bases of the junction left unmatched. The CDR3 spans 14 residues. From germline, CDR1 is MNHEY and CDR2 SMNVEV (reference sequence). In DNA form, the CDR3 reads TGTGCCAGCAGTCCGGACAGGTTGGTTTCACCCCTCCACTTT. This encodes CASSPDRLVSPLHF.

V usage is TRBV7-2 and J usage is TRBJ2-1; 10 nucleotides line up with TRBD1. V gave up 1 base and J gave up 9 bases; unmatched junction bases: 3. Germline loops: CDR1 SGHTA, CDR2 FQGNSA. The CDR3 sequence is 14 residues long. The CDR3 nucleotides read TGTGCCAGCAGCTTAGAAGGGACAGGGGTTGAGCAGTTCTTC. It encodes CASSLEGTGVEQFF.

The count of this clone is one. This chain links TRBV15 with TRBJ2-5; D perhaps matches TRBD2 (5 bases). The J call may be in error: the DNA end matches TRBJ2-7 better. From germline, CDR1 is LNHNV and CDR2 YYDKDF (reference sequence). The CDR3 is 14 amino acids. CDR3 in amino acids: CATSRDTGFYEQYF. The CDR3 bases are TGTGCCACCAGCAGAGATACGGGATTCTACGAGCAGTACTTC.

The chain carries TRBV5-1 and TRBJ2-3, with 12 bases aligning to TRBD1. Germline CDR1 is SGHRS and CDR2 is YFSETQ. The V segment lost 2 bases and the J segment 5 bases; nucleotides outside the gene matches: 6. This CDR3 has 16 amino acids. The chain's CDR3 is CASSFGTGGAVDTQYF. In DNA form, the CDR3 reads TGCGCCAGCAGCTTCGGGACAGGGGGCGCGGTAGATACGCAGTATTTT.

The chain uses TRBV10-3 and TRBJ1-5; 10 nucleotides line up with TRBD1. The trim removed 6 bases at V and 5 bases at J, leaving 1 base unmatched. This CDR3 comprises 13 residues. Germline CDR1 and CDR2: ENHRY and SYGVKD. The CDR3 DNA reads TGTGCCATCAGGGGGACAGGGGATCAGCCCCAGCATTTT. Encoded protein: CAIRGTGDQPQHF.

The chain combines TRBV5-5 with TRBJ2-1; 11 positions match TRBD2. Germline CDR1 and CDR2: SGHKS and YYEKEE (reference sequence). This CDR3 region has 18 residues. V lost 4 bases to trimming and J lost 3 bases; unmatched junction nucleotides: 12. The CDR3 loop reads CASSGVIIAGGFYNEQFF. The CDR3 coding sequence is TGTGCCAGCAGCGGGGTCATAATAGCGGGAGGGTTCTACAATGAGCAGTTCTTC.

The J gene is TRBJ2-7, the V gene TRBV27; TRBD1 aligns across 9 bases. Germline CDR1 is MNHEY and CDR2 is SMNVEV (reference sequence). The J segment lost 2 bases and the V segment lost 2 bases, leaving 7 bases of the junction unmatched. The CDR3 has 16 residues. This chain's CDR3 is CASSLLGQGGTYEQYF. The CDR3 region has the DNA TGTGCCAGCAGTTTACTGGGACAGGGTGGGACCTACGAGCAGTACTTC.

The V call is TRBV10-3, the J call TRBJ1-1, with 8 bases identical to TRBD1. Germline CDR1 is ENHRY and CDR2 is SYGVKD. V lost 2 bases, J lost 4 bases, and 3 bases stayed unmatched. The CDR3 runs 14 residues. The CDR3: CAISEGQGGTEAFF. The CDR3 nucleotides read TGTGCCATCAGTGAGGGACAGGGCGGCACTGAAGCTTTCTTT.

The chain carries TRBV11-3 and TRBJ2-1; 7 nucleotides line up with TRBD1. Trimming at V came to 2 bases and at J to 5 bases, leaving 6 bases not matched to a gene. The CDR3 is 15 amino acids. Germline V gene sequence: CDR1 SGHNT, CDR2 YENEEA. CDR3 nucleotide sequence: TGTGCCAGCAGCTTAAGGTGGACAGGCAACAATGAGCAGTTCTTC. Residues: CASSLRWTGNNEQFF.

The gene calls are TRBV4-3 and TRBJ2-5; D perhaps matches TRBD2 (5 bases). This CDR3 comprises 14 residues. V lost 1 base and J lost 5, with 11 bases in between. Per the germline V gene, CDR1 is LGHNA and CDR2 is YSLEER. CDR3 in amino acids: CASSQGRTGETQYF. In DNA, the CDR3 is TGCGCCAGCAGCCAAGGGAGGACTGGGGAGACCCAGTACTTC.

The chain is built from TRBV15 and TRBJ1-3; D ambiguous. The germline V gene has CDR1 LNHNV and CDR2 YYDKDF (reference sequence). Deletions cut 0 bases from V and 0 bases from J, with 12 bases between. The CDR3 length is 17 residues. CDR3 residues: CATSRDPPTVSGNTIYF. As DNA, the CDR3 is TGTGCCACCAGCAGAGACCCCCCCACAGTCTCTGGAAACACCATATATTTT.

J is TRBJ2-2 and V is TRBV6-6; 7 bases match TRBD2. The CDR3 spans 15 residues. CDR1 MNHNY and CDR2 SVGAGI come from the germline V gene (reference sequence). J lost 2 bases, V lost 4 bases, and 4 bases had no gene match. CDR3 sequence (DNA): TGTGCCAGCAGTTCTAGCGGCCTCAACACCGGGGAGCTGTTTTTT. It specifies CASSSSGLNTGELFF.

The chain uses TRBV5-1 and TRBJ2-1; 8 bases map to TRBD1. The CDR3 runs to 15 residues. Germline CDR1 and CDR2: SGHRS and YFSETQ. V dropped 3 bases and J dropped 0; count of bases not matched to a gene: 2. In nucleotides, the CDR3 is TGCGCCAGCAGCTGGACAGGGAGCTCCTACAATGAGCAGTTCTTC. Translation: CASSWTGSSYNEQFF.

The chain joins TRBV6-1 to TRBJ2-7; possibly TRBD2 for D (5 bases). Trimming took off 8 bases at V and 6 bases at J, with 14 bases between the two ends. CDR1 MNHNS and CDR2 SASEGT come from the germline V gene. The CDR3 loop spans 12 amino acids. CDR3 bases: TGTGCCAGCCGAGGACTGTCGGGCGAGCAGTACTTC. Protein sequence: CASRGLSGEQYF.

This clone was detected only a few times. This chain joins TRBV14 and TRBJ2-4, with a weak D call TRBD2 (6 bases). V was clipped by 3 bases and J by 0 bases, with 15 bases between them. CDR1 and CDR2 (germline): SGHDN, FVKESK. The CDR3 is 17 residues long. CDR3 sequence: CASSQLGGARAKNIQYF. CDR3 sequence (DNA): TGTGCCAGCAGCCAGTTAGGAGGGGCGCGAGCCAAAAACATTCAGTACTTC.

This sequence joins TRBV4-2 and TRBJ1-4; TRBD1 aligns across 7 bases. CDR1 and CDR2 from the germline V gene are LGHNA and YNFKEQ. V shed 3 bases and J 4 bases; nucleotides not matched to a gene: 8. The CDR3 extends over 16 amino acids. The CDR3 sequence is CASSQGVQGDNEKLFF. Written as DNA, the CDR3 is TGTGCCAGCAGCCAGGGGGTCCAGGGGGATAATGAAAAACTGTTTTTT.

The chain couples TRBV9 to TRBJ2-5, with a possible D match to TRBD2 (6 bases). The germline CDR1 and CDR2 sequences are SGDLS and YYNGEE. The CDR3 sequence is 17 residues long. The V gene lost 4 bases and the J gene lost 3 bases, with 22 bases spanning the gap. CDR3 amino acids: CASSPQTGISGEETQYF. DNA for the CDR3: TGTGCCAGCAGCCCCCAGACCGGTATTAGCGGCGAAGAGACCCAGTACTTC.

In nucleotides, the CDR3 is TGCGCCAGCAGATCCTCTCCCGATCAGCCCCAGCATTTT. Its translation is CASRSSPDQPQHF. This chain connects TRBV5-1 to TRBJ1-5; no clear D gene. The germline V gene encodes CDR1 SGHRS and CDR2 YFSETQ. V lost 5 bases to trimming and J lost 5 bases, with 11 bases between them. This CDR3 has 13 amino acids.

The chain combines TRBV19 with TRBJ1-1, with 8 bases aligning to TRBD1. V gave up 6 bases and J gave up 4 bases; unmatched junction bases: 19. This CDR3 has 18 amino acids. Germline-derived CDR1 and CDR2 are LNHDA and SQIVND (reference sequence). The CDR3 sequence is CASSRGRQGPGRSTEAFF. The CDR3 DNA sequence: TGTGCCAGTAGCCGGGGGAGACAGGGGCCGGGGCGTAGCACTGAAGCTTTCTTT.

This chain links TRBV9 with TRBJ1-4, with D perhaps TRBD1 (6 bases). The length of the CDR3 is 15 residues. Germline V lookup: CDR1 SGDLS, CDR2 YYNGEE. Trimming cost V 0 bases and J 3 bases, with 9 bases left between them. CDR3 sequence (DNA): TGTGCCAGCAGCGTAGGGACAGCATCTAATGAAAAACTGTTTTTT. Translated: CASSVGTASNEKLFF.

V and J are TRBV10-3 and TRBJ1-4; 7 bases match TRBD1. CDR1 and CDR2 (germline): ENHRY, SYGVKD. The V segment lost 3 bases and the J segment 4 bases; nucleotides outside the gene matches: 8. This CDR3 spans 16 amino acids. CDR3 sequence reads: CAISDILTGDNEKLFF. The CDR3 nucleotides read TGTGCCATCAGTGACATCCTAACAGGGGATAATGAAAAACTGTTTTTT.

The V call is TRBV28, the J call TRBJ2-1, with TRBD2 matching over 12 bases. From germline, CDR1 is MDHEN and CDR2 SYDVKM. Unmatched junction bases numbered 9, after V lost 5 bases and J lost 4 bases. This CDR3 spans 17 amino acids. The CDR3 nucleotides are TGTGCCAGCAGTCGCCGGACTAGCGGGGATCCTTACAATGAGCAGTTCTTC. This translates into CASSRRTSGDPYNEQFF.

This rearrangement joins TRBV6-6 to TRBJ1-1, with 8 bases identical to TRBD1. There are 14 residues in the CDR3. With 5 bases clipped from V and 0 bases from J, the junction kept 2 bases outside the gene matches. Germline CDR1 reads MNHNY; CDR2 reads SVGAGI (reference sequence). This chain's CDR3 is CASSEDRVNTEAFF. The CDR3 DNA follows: TGTGCCAGCAGTGAGGACAGGGTGAACACTGAAGCTTTCTTT.

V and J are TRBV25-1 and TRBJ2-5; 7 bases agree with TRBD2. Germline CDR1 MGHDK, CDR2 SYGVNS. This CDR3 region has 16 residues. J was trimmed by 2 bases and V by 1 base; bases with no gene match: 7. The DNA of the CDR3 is TGTGCCAGCAGTGAATTGGGTACTAGCGATCAAGAGACCCAGTACTTC. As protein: CASSELGTSDQETQYF. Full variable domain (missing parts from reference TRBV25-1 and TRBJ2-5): EADIYQTPRYLVIGTGKKITLECSQTMGHDKMYWYQQDPGMELHLIHYSYGVNSTEKGDLSSESTVSRIRTEHFPLTLESARPSHTSQYLCASSELGTSDQETQYFGPGTRLLVL.

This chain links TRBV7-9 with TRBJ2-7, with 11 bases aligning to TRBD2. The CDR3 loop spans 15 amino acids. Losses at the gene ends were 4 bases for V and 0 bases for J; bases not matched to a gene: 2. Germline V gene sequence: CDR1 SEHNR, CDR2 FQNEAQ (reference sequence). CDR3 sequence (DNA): TGTGCCAGCAGCTCCGGGACTAGCGGCTCCTACGAGCAGTACTTC. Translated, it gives CASSSGTSGSYEQYF. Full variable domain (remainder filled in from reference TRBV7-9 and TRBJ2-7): DTGVSQNPRHKITKRGQNVTFRCDPISEHNRLYWYRQTLGQGPEFLTYFQNEAQLEKSRLLSDRFSAERPKGSFSTLEIQRTEQGDSAMYLCASSSGTSGSYEQYFGPGTRLTVT.

This CDR3 reads CASSQRAQETQYF. The CDR3 region has the DNA TGTGCCAGCAGCCAGCGGGCCCAAGAGACCCAGTACTTC. This chain links TRBV9 with TRBJ2-5; tentatively, D is TRBD2 (6 bases). Germline V gene lookup returns CDR1 SGDLS and CDR2 YYNGEE. The CDR3 has 13 residues. Trimming stripped 4 bases from V and 1 base from J, with 8 bases between.